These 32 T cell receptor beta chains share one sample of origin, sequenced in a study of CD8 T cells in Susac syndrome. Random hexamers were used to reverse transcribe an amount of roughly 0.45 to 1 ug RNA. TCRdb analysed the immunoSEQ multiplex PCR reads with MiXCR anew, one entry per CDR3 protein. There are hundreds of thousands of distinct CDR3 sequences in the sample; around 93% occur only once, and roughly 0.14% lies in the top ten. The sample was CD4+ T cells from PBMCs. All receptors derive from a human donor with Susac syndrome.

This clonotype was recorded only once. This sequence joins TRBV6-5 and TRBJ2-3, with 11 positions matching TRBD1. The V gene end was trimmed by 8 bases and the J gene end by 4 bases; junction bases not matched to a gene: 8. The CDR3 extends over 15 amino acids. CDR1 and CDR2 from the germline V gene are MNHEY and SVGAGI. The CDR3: CASRLVGQGADTQYF. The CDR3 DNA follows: TGTGCCAGCCGACTCGTGGGACAGGGGGCAGATACGCAGTATTTT.

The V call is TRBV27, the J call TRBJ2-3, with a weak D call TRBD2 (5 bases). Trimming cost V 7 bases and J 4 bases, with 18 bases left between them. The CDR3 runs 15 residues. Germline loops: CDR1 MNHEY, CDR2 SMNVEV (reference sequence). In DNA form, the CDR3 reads TGTGCCAGCACCCCTGGCCCCCTCGGGGCAGATACGCAGTATTTT. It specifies CASTPGPLGADTQYF.

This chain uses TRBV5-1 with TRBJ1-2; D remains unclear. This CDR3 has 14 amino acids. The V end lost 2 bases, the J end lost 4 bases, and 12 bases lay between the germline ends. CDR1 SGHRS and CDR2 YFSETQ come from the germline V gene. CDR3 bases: TGCGCCAGCAGCTTTGACACGCAATCCTATGGCTACACCTTC. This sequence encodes CASSFDTQSYGYTF.

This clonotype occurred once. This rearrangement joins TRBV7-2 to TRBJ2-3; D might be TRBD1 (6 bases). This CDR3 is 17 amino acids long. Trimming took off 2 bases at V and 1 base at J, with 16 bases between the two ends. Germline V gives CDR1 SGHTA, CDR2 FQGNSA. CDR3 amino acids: CASSLWARGTGTDTQYF. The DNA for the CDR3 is TGTGCCAGCAGCTTATGGGCCAGGGGAACGGGCACAGATACGCAGTATTTT.

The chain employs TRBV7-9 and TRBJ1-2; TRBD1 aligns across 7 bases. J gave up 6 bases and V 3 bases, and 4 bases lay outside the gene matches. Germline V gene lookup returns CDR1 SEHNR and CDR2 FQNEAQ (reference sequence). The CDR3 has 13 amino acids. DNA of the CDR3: TGTGCCAGCAGCTTGACAGGGAGCCATGGCTACACCTTC. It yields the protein CASSLTGSHGYTF.

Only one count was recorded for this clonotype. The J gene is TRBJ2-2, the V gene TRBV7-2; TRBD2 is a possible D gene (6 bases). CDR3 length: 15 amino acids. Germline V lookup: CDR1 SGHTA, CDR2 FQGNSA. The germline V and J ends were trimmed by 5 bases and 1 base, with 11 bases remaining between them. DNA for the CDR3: TGTGCCAGCAGCCCGGAGGGGTGGAACACCGGGGAGCTGTTTTTT. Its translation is CASSPEGWNTGELFF.

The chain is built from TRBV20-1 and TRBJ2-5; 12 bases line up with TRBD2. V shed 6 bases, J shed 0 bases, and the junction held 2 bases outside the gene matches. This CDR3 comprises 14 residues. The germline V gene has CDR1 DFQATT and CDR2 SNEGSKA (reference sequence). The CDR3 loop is CSARLAGDQETQYF. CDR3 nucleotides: TGCAGTGCCAGACTAGCGGGGGACCAAGAGACCCAGTACTTC.

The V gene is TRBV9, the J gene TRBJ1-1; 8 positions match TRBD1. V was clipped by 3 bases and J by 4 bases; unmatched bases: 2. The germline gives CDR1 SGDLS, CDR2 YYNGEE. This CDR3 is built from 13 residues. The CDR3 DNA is TGTGCCAGCAGCGGGACAGGGCGCACTGAAGCTTTCTTT. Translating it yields CASSGTGRTEAFF.

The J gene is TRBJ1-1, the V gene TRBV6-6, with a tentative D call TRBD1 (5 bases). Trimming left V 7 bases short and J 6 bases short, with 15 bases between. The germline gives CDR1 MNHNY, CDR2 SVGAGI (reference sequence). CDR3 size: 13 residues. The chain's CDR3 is CASTLAGGAEAFF. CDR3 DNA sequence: TGTGCCAGCACCCTTGCGGGAGGGGCTGAAGCTTTCTTT.

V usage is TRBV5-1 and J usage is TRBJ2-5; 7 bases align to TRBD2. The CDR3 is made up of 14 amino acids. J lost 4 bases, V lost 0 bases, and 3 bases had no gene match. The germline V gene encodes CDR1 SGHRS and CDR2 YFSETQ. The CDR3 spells CASSLGLAAETQYF. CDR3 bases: TGCGCCAGCAGCTTGGGACTAGCCGCAGAGACCCAGTACTTC. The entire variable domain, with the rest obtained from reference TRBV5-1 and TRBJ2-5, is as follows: KAGVTQTPRYLIKTRGQQVTLSCSPISGHRSVSWYQQTPGQGLQFLFEYFSETQRNKGNFPGRFSGRQFSNSRSEMNVSTLELGDSALYLCASSLGLAAETQYFGPGTRLLVL.

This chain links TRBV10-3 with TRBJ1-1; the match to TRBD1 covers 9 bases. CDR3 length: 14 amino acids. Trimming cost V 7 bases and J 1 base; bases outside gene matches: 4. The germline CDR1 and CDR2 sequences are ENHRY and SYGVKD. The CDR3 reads CAINPGQGNTEAFF. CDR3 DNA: TGTGCCATCAATCCGGGACAGGGGAACACTGAAGCTTTCTTT.

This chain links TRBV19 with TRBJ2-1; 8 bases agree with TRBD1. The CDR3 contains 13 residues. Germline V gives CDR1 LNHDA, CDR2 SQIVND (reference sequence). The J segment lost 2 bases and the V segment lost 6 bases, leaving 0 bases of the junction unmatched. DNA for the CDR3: TGTGCCAGTAGGGGACAGGCCTACAATGAGCAGTTCTTC. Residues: CASRGQAYNEQFF.

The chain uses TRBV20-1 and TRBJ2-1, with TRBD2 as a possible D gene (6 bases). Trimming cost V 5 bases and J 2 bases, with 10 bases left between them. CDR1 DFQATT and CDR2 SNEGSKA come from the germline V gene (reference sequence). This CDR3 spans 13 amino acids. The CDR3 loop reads CSALWGAYNEQFF. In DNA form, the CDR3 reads TGCAGTGCTCTCTGGGGGGCCTACAATGAGCAGTTCTTC.

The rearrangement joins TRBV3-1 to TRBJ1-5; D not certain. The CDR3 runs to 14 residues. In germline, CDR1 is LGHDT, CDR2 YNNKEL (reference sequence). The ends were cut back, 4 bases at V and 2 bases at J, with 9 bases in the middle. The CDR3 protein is CASSPHPGNQPQHF. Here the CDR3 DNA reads TGTGCCAGCAGCCCCCACCCTGGCAATCAGCCCCAGCATTTT.

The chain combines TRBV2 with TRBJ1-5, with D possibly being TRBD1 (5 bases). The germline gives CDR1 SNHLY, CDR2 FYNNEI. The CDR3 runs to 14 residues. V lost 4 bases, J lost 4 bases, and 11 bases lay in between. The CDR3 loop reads CASSGDGQNQPQHF. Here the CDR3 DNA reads TGTGCCAGCAGTGGGGACGGCCAGAATCAGCCCCAGCATTTT.

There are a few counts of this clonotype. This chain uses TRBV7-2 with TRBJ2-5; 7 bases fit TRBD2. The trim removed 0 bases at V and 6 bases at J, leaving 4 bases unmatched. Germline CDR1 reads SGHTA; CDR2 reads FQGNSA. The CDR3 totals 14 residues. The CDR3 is CASSLAGGGKTQYF. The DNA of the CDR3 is TGTGCCAGCAGCTTAGCGGGCGGGGGAAAGACCCAGTACTTC.

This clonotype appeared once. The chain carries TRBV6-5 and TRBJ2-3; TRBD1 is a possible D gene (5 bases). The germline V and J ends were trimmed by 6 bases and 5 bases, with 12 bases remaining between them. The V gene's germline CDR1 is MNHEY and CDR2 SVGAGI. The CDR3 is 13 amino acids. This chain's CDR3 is CASRPPTGDTQYF. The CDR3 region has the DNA TGTGCCAGCAGACCACCTACAGGAGATACGCAGTATTTT.

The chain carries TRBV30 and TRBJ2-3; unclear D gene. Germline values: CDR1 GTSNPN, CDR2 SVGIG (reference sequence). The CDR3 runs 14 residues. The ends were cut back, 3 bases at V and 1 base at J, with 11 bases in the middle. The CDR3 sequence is CAWSAGKGTDTQYF. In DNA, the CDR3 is TGTGCCTGGAGCGCAGGAAAAGGCACAGATACGCAGTATTTT.

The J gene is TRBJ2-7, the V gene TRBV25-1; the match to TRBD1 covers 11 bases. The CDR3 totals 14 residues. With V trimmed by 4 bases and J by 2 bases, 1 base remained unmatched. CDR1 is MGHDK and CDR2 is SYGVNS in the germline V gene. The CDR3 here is CASSAGQGAYEQYF. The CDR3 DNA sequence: TGTGCCAGCAGTGCGGGACAGGGGGCCTACGAGCAGTACTTC.

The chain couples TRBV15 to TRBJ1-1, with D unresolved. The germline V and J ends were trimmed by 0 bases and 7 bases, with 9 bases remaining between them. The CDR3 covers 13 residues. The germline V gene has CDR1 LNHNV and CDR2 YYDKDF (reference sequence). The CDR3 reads CATSREYIGEAFF. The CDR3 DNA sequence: TGTGCCACCAGCAGAGAGTACATCGGTGAAGCTTTCTTT.

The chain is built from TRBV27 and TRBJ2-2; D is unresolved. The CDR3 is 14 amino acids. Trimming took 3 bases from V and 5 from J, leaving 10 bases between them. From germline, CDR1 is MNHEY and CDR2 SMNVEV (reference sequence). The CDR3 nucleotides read TGTGCCAGCAGTTTCAAGGGAATAACCGGGGAGCTGTTTTTT. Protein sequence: CASSFKGITGELFF.

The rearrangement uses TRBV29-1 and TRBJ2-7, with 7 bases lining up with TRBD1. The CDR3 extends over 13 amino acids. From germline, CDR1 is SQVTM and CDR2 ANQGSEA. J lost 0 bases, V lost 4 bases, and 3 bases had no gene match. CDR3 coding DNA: TGCAGCGTTGGTTCAGGGGGCTCCTACGAGCAGTACTTC. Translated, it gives CSVGSGGSYEQYF.

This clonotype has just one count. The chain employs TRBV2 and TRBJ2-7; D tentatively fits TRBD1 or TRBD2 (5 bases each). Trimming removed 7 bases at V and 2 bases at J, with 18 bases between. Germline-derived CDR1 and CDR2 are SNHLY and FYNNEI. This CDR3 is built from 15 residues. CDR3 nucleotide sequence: TGTGCCAGCATCGACGTGGTGGGGGAGCCCTACGAGCAGTACTTC. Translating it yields CASIDVVGEPYEQYF.

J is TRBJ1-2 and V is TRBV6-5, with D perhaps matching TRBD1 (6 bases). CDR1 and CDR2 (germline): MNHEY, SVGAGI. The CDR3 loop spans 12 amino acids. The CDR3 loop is CACGGAEYGYTF. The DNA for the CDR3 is TGTGCTTGCGGGGGCGCAGAGTATGGCTACACCTTC.

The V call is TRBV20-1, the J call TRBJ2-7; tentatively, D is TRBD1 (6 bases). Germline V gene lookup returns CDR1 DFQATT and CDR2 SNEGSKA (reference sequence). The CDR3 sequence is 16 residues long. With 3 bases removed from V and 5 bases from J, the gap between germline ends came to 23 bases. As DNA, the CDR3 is TGCAGTGCTAGGGAAGTAGGGCAGGGGTCTCTTAACGAGCAGTACTTC. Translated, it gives CSAREVGQGSLNEQYF.

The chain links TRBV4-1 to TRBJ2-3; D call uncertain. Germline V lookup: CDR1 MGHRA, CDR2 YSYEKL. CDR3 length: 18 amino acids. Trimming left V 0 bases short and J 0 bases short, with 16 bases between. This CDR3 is CASSQEGKGGGSTDTQYF. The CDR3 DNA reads TGCGCCAGCAGCCAAGAGGGGAAGGGTGGCGGAAGCACAGATACGCAGTATTTT.

CDR3 in amino acids: CSARNRDKPYEQYF. In DNA form, the CDR3 reads TGCAGTGCTAGAAACCGGGACAAACCCTACGAGCAGTACTTC. This chain connects TRBV20-1 to TRBJ2-7, with D possibly matching TRBD1 (6 bases). Germline assignment: CDR1 DFQATT and CDR2 SNEGSKA (reference sequence). V was pared by 2 bases and J by 2 bases, with 13 bases between. This CDR3 spans 14 amino acids.

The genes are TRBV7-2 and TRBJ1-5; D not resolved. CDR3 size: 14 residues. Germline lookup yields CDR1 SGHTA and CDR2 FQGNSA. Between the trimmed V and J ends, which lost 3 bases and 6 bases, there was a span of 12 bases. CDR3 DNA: TGTGCCAGCAGCTTCCTGGGGAGCGGTCAGCCCCAGCATTTT. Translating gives CASSFLGSGQPQHF.

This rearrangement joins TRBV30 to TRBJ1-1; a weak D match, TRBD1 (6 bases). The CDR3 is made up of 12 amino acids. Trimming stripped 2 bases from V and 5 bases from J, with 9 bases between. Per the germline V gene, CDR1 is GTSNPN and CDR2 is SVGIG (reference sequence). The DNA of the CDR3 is TGTGCCTGGAGTATACAGGGAACTGAAGCTTTCTTT. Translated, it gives CAWSIQGTEAFF.

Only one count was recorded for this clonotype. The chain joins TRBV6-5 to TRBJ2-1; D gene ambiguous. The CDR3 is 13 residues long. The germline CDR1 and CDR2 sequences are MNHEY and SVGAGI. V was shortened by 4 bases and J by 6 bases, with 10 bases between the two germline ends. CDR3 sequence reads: CASSFIQSNEQFF. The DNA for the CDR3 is TGTGCCAGCAGTTTCATTCAGTCCAATGAGCAGTTCTTC.

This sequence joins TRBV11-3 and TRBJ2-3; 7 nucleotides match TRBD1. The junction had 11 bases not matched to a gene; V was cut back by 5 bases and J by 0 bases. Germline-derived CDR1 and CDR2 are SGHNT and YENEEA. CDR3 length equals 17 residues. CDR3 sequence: CASSARDSVSSTDTQYF. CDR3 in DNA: TGTGCCAGCAGCGCCCGGGACAGCGTATCGAGCACAGATACGCAGTATTTT. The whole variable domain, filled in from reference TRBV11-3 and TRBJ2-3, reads EAGVVQSPRYKIIEKKQPVAFWCNPISGHNTLYWYLQNLGQGPELLIRYENEEAVDDSQLPKDRFSAERLKGVDSTLKIQPAELGDSAVYLCASSARDSVSSTDTQYFGPGTRLTVL.

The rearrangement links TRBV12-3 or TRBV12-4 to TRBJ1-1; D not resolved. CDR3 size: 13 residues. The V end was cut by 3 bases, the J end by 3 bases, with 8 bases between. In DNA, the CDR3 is TGTGCCAGCAGTTTCTATGAGGACACTGAAGCTTTCTTT. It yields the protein CASSFYEDTEAFF.